This T cell receptor beta chain was captured by sequencing in a study of cytomegalovirus exposure and HLA in healthy donors. Findings and limits, study-wide: Judged likely to be a sequencing artifact was a cluster of highly shared sequence variants.

This clone occurred a few times. Its target is unknown. Primers included in the PCR were 60 Vbeta and 13 Jbeta primers. Sequencing used immunoSEQ multiplex PCR; TCRdb keeps in-frame clones, though not all of them. The table includes over 150,000 clones, approximately 81% detected once. Sequencing was carried out using PBMCs. The clonotype comes from a woman between 25 and 40 years old in good health and CMV-seropositive.

The CDR3 sequence is CASSLAYRGQVNYGYTF. CDR3 sequence (DNA): TGTGCCAGCAGCTTAGCTTACAGGGGGCAGGTAAACTATGGCTACACCTTC. The gene calls are TRBV7-9 and TRBJ1-2; 9 bases fit TRBD1. The junction had 7 bases not matched to a gene; V was cut back by 0 bases and J by 2 bases. The CDR3 consists of 17 residues. The V gene's germline CDR1 is SEHNR and CDR2 FQNEAQ (reference sequence).